The present TCR beta chain was sequenced within a study of shared clonotypes between healthy human individuals. Study-level results: Sampling was confined to blood; repertoires within tissues likely differ.

Trimming took off 2 bases at V and 1 base at J, with 14 bases between the two ends. The CDR3 length is 17 residues. Germline V CDR1 and CDR2: SGHAT, FQNNGV. Generated by immunoSEQ multiplex PCR, the TCRdb table keeps only in-frame clones and is missing some. The repertoire holds around 2,000,000 clones, about 95% seen once, with 0.9% to 1.5% in the top ten. In the naive CD8 group, cells lacked CD45RO and were positively selected for CCR7, so terminally differentiated effector memory CD45RA+ cells were left out. Comment on this clone: Its target is unknown.

Sequenced input: naive CD8+ T cells sorted from blood. The clonotype comes from a man younger than 35 in good health. V usage is TRBV11-2 and J usage is TRBJ1-4; no clear D. CDR3 bases: TGTGCCAGCAGCTTAACCGCGCGAGCGGAAACTAATGAAAAACTGTTTTTT. Translated, it gives CASSLTARAETNEKLFF. The whole variable domain, filled in from reference TRBV11-2 and TRBJ1-4, reads EAGVAQSPRYKIIEKRQSVAFWCNPISGHATLYWYQQILGQGPKLLIQFQNNGVVDDSQLPKDRFSAERLKGVDSTLKIQPAKLEDSAVYLCASSLTARAETNEKLFFGSGTQLSVL.